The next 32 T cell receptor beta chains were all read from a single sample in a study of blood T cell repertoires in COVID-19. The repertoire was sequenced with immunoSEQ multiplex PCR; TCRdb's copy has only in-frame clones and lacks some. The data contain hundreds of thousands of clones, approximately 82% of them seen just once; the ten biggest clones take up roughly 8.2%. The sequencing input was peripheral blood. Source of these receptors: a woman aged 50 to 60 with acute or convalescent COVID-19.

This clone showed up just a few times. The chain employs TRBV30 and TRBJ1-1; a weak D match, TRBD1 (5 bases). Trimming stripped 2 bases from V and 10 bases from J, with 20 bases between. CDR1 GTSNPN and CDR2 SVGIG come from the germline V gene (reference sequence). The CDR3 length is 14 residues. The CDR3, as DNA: TGTGCCTGGAGTCTCGGTGGGGGGAGGTCGTTAGCTTTCTTT. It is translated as CAWSLGGGRSLAFF.

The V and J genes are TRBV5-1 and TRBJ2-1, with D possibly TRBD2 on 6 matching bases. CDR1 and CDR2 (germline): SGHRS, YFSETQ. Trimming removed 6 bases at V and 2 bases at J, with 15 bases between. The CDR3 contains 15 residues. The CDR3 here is CASTLLARTYNEQFF. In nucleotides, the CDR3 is TGCGCCAGCACCCTACTAGCCCGAACCTACAATGAGCAGTTCTTC.

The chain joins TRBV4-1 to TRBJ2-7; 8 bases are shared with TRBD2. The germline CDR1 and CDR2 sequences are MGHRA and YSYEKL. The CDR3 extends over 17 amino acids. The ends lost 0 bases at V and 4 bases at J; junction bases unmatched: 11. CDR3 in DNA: TGCGCCAGCAGCCAAGATTTCTTTATAGCGGGGCCTTACGAGCAGTACTTC. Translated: CASSQDFFIAGPYEQYF.

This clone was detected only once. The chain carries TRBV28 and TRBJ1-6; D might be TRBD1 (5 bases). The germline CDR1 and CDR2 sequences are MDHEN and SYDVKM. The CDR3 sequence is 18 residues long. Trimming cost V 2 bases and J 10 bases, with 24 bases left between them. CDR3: CASSLRGAGSRLGSPLHF. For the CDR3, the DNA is TGTGCCAGCAGTTTAAGAGGGGCGGGGAGTAGGTTGGGGTCACCCCTCCACTTT.

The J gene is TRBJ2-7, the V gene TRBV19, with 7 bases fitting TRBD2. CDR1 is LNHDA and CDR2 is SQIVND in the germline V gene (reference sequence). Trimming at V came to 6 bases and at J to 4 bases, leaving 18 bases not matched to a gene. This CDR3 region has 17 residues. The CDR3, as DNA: TGTGCCAGTAGCACGGGGGGTCTAGATCTGGGAAGATACGAGCAGTACTTC. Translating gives CASSTGGLDLGRYEQYF.

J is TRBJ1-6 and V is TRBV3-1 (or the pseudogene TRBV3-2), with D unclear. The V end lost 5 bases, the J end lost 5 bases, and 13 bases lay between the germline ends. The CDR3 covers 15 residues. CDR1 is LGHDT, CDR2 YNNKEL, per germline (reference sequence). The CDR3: CASSLGTRDNSPLHF. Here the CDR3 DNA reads TGTGCCAGCAGCTTGGGCACTCGAGATAATTCACCCCTCCACTTT.

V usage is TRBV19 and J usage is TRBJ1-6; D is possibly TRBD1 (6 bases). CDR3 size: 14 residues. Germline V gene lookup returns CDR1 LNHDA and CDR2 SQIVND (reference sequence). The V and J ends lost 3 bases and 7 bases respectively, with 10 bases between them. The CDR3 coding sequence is TGTGCCAGTAGTATTGGACAGCTAAATTCACCCCTCCACTTT. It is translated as CASSIGQLNSPLHF.

The CDR3 protein is CASKQPGRLGETQYF. DNA of the CDR3: TGTGCCAGCAAACAACCGGGGAGGCTAGGAGAGACCCAGTACTTC. The chain couples TRBV6-5 to TRBJ2-5; D is perhaps TRBD2 (6 bases). Deletions cut 7 bases from V and 4 bases from J, with 19 bases between. CDR1 and CDR2 from the germline V gene are MNHEY and SVGAGI. The CDR3 contains 15 residues.

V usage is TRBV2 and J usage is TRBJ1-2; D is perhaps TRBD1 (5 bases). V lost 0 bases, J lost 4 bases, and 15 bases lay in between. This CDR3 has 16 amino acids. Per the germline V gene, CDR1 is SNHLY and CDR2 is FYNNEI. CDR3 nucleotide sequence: TGTGCCAGCAGTGAAGCGCTGGGGGGTTTAGGCTATGGCTACACCTTC. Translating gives CASSEALGGLGYGYTF. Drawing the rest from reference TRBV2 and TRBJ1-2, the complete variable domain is EPEVTQTPSHQVTQMGQEVILRCVPISNHLYFYWYRQILGQKVEFLVSFYNNEISEKSEIFDDQFSVERPDGSNFTLKIRSTKLEDSAMYFCASSEALGGLGYGYTFGSGTRLTVV.

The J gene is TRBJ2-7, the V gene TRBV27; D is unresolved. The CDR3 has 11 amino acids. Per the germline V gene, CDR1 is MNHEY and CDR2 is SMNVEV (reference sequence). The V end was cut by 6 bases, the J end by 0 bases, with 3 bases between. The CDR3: CASSHSYEQYF. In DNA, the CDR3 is TGTGCCAGCAGCCACTCCTACGAGCAGTACTTC.

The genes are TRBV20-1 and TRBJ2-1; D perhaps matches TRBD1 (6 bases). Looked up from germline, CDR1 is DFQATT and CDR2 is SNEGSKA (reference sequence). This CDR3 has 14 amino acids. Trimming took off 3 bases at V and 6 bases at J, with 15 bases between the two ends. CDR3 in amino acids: CSASSPRGFNEQFF. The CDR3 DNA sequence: TGCAGTGCTAGTTCTCCAAGGGGGTTCAATGAGCAGTTCTTC.

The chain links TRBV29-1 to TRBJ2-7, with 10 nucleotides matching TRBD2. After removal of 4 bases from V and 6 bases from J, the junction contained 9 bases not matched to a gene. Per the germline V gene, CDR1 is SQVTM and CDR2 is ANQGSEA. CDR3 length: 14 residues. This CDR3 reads CSVGLAGAAGEQYF. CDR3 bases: TGCAGCGTTGGGCTAGCGGGAGCTGCGGGCGAGCAGTACTTC.

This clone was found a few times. CDR3: CASTQGLNTEAFF. As DNA, the CDR3 is TGCGCCAGCACACAGGGACTGAACACTGAAGCTTTCTTT. V usage is TRBV5-1 and J usage is TRBJ1-1; TRBD1 is a possible D gene (6 bases). This CDR3 contains 13 residues. V gave up 6 bases and J gave up 0 bases, with 9 bases separating them. Germline CDR1 SGHRS, CDR2 YFSETQ.

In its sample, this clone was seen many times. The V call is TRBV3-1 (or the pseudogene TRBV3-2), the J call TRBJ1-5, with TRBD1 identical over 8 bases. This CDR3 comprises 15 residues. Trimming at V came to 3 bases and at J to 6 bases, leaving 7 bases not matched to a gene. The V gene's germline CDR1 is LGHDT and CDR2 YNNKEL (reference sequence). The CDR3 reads CASSHGQGGAQPQHF. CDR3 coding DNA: TGTGCCAGCAGCCACGGACAGGGTGGGGCTCAGCCCCAGCATTTT.

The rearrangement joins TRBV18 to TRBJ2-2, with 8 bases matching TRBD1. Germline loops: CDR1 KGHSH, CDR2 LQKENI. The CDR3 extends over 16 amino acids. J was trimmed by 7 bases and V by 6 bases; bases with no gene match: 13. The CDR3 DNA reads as TGTGCCAGCTCCCTTAGACAGGGGACCTCCAGCGGGGAGCTGTTTTTT. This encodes CASSLRQGTSSGELFF.

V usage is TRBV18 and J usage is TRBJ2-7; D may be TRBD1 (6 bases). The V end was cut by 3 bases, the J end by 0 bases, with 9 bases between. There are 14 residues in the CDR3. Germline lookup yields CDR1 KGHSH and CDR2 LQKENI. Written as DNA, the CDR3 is TGTGCCAGCTCACCTACAGGGTACTCCTACGAGCAGTACTTC. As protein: CASSPTGYSYEQYF.

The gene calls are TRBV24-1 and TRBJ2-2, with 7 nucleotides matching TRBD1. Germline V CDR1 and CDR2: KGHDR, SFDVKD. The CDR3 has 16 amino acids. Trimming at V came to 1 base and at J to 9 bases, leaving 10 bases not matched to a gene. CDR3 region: CATSDFKGGLTRELFF. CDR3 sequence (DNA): TGTGCCACCAGTGATTTCAAAGGGGGCCTAACCCGGGAGCTGTTTTTT.

CDR3 nucleotide sequence: TGTGCCAGTACCCTAGGAGGGGACCTCTACGAGCAGTACTTC. Residues: CASTLGGDLYEQYF. The chain recombines TRBV2 with TRBJ2-7; possibly TRBD2 for D (6 bases). Between the trimmed V and J ends, which lost 9 bases and 3 bases, there was a span of 18 bases. This CDR3 has 14 residues. CDR1 is SNHLY, CDR2 FYNNEI, per germline.

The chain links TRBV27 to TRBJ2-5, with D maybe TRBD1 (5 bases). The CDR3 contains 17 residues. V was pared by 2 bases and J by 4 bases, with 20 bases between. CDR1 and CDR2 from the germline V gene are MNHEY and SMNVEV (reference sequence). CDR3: CASSLTRRADRGETQYF. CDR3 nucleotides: TGTGCCAGCAGTTTAACCCGCAGGGCGGACCGTGGAGAGACCCAGTACTTC.

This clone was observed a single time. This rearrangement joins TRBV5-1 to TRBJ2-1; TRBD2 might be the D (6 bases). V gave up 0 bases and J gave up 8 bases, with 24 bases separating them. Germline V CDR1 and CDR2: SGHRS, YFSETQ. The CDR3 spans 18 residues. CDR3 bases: TGCGCCAGCAGCTTGGACCCTCACAGACTAGTAAATGGGCATGAGCAGTTCTTC. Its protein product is CASSLDPHRLVNGHEQFF.

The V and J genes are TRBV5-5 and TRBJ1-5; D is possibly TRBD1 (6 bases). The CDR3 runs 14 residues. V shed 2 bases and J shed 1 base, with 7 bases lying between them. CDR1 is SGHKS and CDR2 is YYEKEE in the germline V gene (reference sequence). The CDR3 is CASSLGQSNQPQHF. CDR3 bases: TGTGCCAGCAGCTTAGGACAGAGCAATCAGCCCCAGCATTTT. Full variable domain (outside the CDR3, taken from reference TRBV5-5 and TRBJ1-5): DAGVTQSPTHLIKTRGQQVTLRCSPISGHKSVSWYQQVLGQGPQFIFQYYEKEERGRGNFPDRFSARQFPNYSSELNVNALLLGDSALYLCASSLGQSNQPQHFGDGTRLSIL.

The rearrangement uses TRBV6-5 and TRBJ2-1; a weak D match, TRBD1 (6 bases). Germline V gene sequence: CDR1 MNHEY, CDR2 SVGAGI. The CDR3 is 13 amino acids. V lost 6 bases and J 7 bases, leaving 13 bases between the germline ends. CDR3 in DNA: TGTGCCAGCAGGTTGACAGGTGGAAATGAGCAGTTCTTC. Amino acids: CASRLTGGNEQFF.

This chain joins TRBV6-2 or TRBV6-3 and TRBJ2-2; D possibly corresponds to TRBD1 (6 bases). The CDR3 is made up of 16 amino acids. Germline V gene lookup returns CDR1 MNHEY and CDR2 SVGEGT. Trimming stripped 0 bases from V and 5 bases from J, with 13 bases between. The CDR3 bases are TGTGCCAGCAGTTACTCCATCAGGGGTGGGACCGGGGAGCTGTTTTTT. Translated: CASSYSIRGGTGELFF.

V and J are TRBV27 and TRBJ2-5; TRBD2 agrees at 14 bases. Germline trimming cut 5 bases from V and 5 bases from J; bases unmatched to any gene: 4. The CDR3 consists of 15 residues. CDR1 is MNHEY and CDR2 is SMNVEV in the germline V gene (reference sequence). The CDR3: CASSGGTSGSETQYF. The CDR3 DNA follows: TGTGCCAGCAGTGGGGGGACTAGCGGGAGTGAGACCCAGTACTTC.

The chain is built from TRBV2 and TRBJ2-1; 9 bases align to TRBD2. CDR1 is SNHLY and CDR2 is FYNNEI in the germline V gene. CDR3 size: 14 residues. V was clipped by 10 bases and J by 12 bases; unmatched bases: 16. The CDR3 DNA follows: TGTGCCACAGGGTGGGGACTAGCTACACAAGGGCAGTTCTTC. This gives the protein CATGWGLATQGQFF.

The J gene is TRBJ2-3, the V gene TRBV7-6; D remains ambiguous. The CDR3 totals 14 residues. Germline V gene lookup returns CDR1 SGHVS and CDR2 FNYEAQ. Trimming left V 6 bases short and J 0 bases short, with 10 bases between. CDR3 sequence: CASRSVASTDTQYF. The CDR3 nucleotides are TGTGCCAGCAGGAGCGTGGCTAGCACAGATACGCAGTATTTT.

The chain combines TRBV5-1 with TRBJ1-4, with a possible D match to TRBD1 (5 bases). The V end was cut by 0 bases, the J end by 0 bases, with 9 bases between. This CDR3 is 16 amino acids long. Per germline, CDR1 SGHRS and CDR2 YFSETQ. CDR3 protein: CASSLVGGATNEKLFF. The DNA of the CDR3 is TGCGCCAGCAGCTTGGTGGGGGGAGCAACTAATGAAAAACTGTTTTTT.

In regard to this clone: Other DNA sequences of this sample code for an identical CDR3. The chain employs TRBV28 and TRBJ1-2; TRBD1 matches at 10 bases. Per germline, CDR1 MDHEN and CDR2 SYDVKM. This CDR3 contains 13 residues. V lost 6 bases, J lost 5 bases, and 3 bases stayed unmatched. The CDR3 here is CASSLGQGYGYTF. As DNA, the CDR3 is TGTGCCAGCAGCCTGGGACAGGGGTATGGCTACACCTTC.

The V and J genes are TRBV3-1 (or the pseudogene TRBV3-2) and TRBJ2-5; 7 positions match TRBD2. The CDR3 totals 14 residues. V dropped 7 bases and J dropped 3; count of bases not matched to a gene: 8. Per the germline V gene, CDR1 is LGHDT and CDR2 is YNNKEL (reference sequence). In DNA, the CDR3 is TGTGCCAGCACCTCTAGCGGTCGGGAAGAGACCCAGTACTTC. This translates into CASTSSGREETQYF.

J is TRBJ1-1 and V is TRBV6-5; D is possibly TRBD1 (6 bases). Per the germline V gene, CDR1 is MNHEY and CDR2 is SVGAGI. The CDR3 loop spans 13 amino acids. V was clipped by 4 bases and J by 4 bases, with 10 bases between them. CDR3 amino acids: CASSLQGGTEAFF. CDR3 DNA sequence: TGTGCCAGCAGTTTACAGGGCGGCACTGAAGCTTTCTTT.

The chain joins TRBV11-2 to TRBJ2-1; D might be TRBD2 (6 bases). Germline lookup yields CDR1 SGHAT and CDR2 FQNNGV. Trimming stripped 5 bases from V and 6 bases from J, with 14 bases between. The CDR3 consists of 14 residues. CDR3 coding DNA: TGTGCCAGCAGCCCGTCTCGGACTATCAATGAGCAGTTCTTC. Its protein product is CASSPSRTINEQFF.

The CDR3 protein is CASSAQGATNEKLFF. Written as DNA, the CDR3 is TGCGCCAGCAGCGCACAGGGGGCGACTAATGAAAAACTGTTTTTT. The chain is built from TRBV5-1 and TRBJ1-4, with TRBD1 matching 9 bases. The ends lost 4 bases at V and 2 bases at J; junction bases unmatched: 3. Germline CDR1 SGHRS, CDR2 YFSETQ. This CDR3 has 15 amino acids.